These T cell receptor beta chains were read from a single sample in a study of blood T cells in healthy people across ages. TCRdb itself ran the 5' RACE reads through MiXCR, one entry per CDR3 protein. Of 850,000 to 1,000,000 distinct CDR3 sequences listed, roughly 50% are singletons. Sample: blood. The receptor source for this set is a woman in her fifties or sixties in good health. The CDR3 runs from the conserved cysteine through the conserved F or W. The D gene is left open where the match is weak. Size values are once, few and many counts, or a class for expanded clones, and some rows have none.

length: 16
size: NA
D: TRBD2
J: TRBJ2-5
V: TRBV3-1
DNA: TGTGCCAGCAGCCAGCTCCTCAGAAGCGGACAGCGGGAGCAGTACTTC
CDR3: CASSQLLRSGQREQYF

length: 15
size: NA
D: NA
J: TRBJ2-3
V: TRBV12-3/TRBV12-4
DNA: TGTGCCAGCAGCCCGGACACTTTACGGACAGATACGCAGTATTTT
CDR3: CASSPDTLRTDTQYF

length: 15
size: few
D: TRBD2
J: TRBJ2-1
V: TRBV20-1
DNA: TGCAGTGCTAGAGATCAGTCTAGCGGGAGGTTTGAGCAGTTCTTC
CDR3: CSARDQSSGRFEQFF

length: 13
size: NA
D: NA
J: TRBJ2-7
V: TRBV15
DNA: TGTGCCACCAGCTGTTGGCCCCCTCGCGAGCAGTACTTC
CDR3: CATSCWPPREQYF

length: 13
size: few
D: NA
J: TRBJ2-3
V: TRBV28
DNA: TGTGCCAGCAGGGAAACCATCACAGATACGCAGTATTTT
CDR3: CASRETITDTQYF

length: 15
size: many
D: NA
J: TRBJ2-7
V: TRBV7-2
DNA: TGTGCCAGCCGAGAGGCGGGTACGAGCTCCTACGAGCAGTACTTC
CDR3: CASREAGTSSYEQYF

length: 15
size: NA
D: NA
J: TRBJ2-5
V: TRBV18
DNA: TGTGCCGGCTCATCTACAACGGGGTCCCAAGAGACCCAGTACTTC
CDR3: CAGSSTTGSQETQYF

length: 14
size: NA
D: TRBD2
J: TRBJ2-1
V: TRBV12-3/TRBV12-4
DNA: TGTGCCAGCAATGGGGGGCTAGCGGGATGGGAGCAGTTCTTC
CDR3: CASNGGLAGWEQFF

length: 12
size: NA
D: NA
J: TRBJ2-5
V: TRBV15
DNA: TGTGCCACCAGTTATGCTGGAGAGACCCAGTACTTC
CDR3: CATSYAGETQYF

length: 17
size: NA
D: NA
J: TRBJ2-7
V: TRBV29-1
DNA: TGCAGCGTTGAAGATAGGGGGACAGGACATCCGGGGGGCGAGCAGTACTTC
CDR3: CSVEDRGTGHPGGEQYF

length: 14
size: NA
D: NA
J: TRBJ2-7
V: TRBV4-3
DNA: TGCGCCAGCAGCCAAAATGGACTATCGGGTGAGCAGTACTTC
CDR3: CASSQNGLSGEQYF

length: 15
size: NA
D: TRBD1
J: TRBJ2-1
V: TRBV12-3/TRBV12-4
DNA: TGTGCCAGCAAACTACTACAGGGGGTTGGCAATGAGCAGTTCTTC
CDR3: CASKLLQGVGNEQFF

length: 13
size: NA
D: NA
J: TRBJ2-7
V: TRBV13
DNA: TGTTCCAGCAGCAACCGGGAAGACCACGAGCAGTACTTC
CDR3: CSSSNREDHEQYF

length: 15
size: NA
D: TRBD2
J: TRBJ2-1
V: TRBV11-2
DNA: TGTGCCAGCAGCACCGGGACTAGTCTCGTTAGTGAGCAGTTCTTC
CDR3: CASSTGTSLVSEQFF

length: 16
size: once
D: TRBD2
J: TRBJ2-1
V: TRBV4-2
DNA: TGTGCCAGCAGCCCCCAGAGAGCGGGGGGCTACAATGAGCAGTTCTTC
CDR3: CASSPQRAGGYNEQFF

length: 16
size: NA
D: NA
J: TRBJ2-6
V: TRBV4-1
DNA: TGCGCCAGCAGCCGGTTTTTGGGACTCGGGGCCAACGTCCTGACTTTC
CDR3: CASSRFLGLGANVLTF

length: 15
size: NA
D: NA
J: TRBJ2-3
V: TRBV24-1
DNA: TGTGCCACCAGTGCGCGGGACAGTAGCATAGATACGCAGTATTTT
CDR3: CATSARDSSIDTQYF

length: 13
size: NA
D: NA
J: TRBJ1-1
V: TRBV29-1
DNA: TGCAGCGTTCATCAGGGAGAGGGCACTGAAGCTTTCTTT
CDR3: CSVHQGEGTEAFF

length: 12
size: NA
D: NA
J: TRBJ2-7
V: TRBV20-1
DNA: TGCAGTGCGTTCCGGGACTCCTACGAGCAGTACTTC
CDR3: CSAFRDSYEQYF

length: 22
size: NA
D: TRBD2
J: TRBJ2-1
V: TRBV28
DNA: TGTGCCAGCAGTTTCCCACCCGGGGCTAGCGGGAGGGCCGAAATATCCTACAATGAGCAGTTCTTC
CDR3: CASSFPPGASGRAEISYNEQFF

length: 10
size: few
D: NA
J: TRBJ2-1
V: TRBV12-3/TRBV12-4
DNA: TGTGCCAGCAGTCCTTATGAGCAGTTCTTC
CDR3: CASSPYEQFF

length: 15
size: NA
D: NA
J: TRBJ2-7
V: TRBV7-3
DNA: TGTGCCAGCAGCCTGATCCTACTTTCCTACAATGAGCAGTACTTC
CDR3: CASSLILLSYNEQYF

length: 14
size: many
D: NA
J: TRBJ2-5
V: TRBV11-2
DNA: TGTGCCAGCAGCTCGGGGGCTTTCCAAGAGACCCAGTACTTC
CDR3: CASSSGAFQETQYF

length: 15
size: NA
D: NA
J: TRBJ2-3
V: TRBV7-2
DNA: TGTGCCAGCAATCCTAGGGGGGGGAGCACAGATACGCAGTATTTT
CDR3: CASNPRGGSTDTQYF

length: 17
size: NA
D: TRBD2
J: TRBJ2-1
V: TRBV27
DNA: TGTGCCAGCAGTTTATTGGGGACTAGCGGGACCTCCAATGAGCAGTTCTTC
CDR3: CASSLLGTSGTSNEQFF

length: 12
size: once
D: NA
J: TRBJ2-1
V: TRBV6-2/TRBV6-3
DNA: TGTGCCAGCAGTTCACATGACAGAGGGCAGTTCTTC
CDR3: CASSSHDRGQFF

length: 18
size: few
D: NA
J: TRBJ2-6
V: TRBV10-1
DNA: TGCGCCAGCAGTGACGGGGGGCGTAGTTCCTCTGGGGCCAACGTCCTGACTTTC
CDR3: CASSDGGRSSSGANVLTF

length: 15
size: NA
D: NA
J: TRBJ2-7
V: TRBV12-3/TRBV12-4
DNA: TGTGCCAGCAGCCTCGGGGTGGTGGGGCTCTACGAGCAGTACTTC
CDR3: CASSLGVVGLYEQYF

length: 20
size: NA
D: TRBD2
J: TRBJ2-7
V: TRBV28
DNA: TGTGCCAGCAGTTTCGACCCGGGACTAGCGGTACAAAGCCTCCCCTACGAGCAGTACTTC
CDR3: CASSFDPGLAVQSLPYEQYF

length: 13
size: NA
D: NA
J: TRBJ1-2
V: TRBV4-2
DNA: TGTGCCAGCAGCCAAGATTTGGGACTTGGCTACACCTTC
CDR3: CASSQDLGLGYTF

length: 12
size: few
D: NA
J: TRBJ2-7
V: TRBV27
DNA: TGTGCCAGCAGAATGAAAATCTACGAGCAGTACTTC
CDR3: CASRMKIYEQYF

length: 17
size: NA
D: TRBD2
J: TRBJ2-1
V: TRBV15
DNA: TGTGCCACCAGCAGAGTGGTGACTAGCGGGATCTACAATGAGCAGTTCTTC
CDR3: CATSRVVTSGIYNEQFF

length: 15
size: NA
D: NA
J: TRBJ2-7
V: TRBV6-1
DNA: TGTGCCAGCAGTGAATGGGGTCCGACGACCTACGAGCAGTACTTC
CDR3: CASSEWGPTTYEQYF

length: 15
size: many
D: TRBD2
J: TRBJ2-1
V: TRBV12-3/TRBV12-4
DNA: TGTGCCAGCAGTTCAAGGACTAGCGGGTACAATGAGCAGTTCTTC
CDR3: CASSSRTSGYNEQFF

length: 16
size: NA
D: TRBD1
J: TRBJ1-1
V: TRBV12-3/TRBV12-4
DNA: TGTGCCAGCAGTTTAATCTGTGGACAGGGGAGCACTGAAGCTTTCTTT
CDR3: CASSLICGQGSTEAFF

length: 16
size: few
D: NA
J: TRBJ2-1
V: TRBV20-1
DNA: TGCAGTGCTGAAAGTGGTGGCGACCCTTTTTACAATGAGCAGTTCTTC
CDR3: CSAESGGDPFYNEQFF

length: 11
size: few
D: NA
J: TRBJ2-7
V: TRBV28
DNA: TGTGCCAGCAGTCCCCGAGCGGAGCAGTACTTC
CDR3: CASSPRAEQYF

length: 11
size: NA
D: NA
J: TRBJ2-5
V: TRBV4-2
DNA: TGTGCCAGCAGCGACCGGGAGATACAGTACTTC
CDR3: CASSDREIQYF

length: 15
size: NA
D: NA
J: TRBJ1-2
V: TRBV7-2
DNA: TGTGCCAGCAGCCCCCCCCCGACAGCCTCCTATGGCTACACCTTC
CDR3: CASSPPPTASYGYTF

length: 14
size: NA
D: TRBD2
J: TRBJ2-7
V: TRBV20-1
DNA: TGCAGTGCTAATAGCGGGAGGGATGCCTACGAGCAGTACTTC
CDR3: CSANSGRDAYEQYF

length: 15
size: NA
D: NA
J: TRBJ2-4
V: TRBV10-3
DNA: TGTGCCATCAGAGGAACCATAGCACCTGGGGACATTCAGTACTTC
CDR3: CAIRGTIAPGDIQYF

length: 17
size: NA
D: TRBD2
J: TRBJ2-3
V: TRBV7-8
DNA: TGTGCCAGCAGCTTAGCACGGGAGGGGACTAGCACAGATACGCAGTATTTT
CDR3: CASSLAREGTSTDTQYF

length: 17
size: NA
D: TRBD1
J: TRBJ1-5
V: TRBV5-5
DNA: TGTGCCAGCAGCTCGGAGGTCGGGGGGACAGCTAATCAGCCCCAGCATTTT
CDR3: CASSSEVGGTANQPQHF

length: 16
size: NA
D: TRBD2
J: TRBJ2-7
V: TRBV4-1
DNA: TGCGCCAGCAGCCAAGTTAGTAGCGGGAGCTCCTACGAGCAGTACTTC
CDR3: CASSQVSSGSSYEQYF

length: 13
size: NA
D: NA
J: TRBJ2-7
V: TRBV7-2
DNA: TGTGCCAGCAGCTCCCAAACGTTCTACGAGCAGTACTTC
CDR3: CASSSQTFYEQYF

length: 13
size: few
D: NA
J: TRBJ2-7
V: TRBV6-2/TRBV6-3
DNA: TGTGCCAGCAGTAACACGGGGGCAAGCGAGCAGTACTTC
CDR3: CASSNTGASEQYF

length: 14
size: NA
D: NA
J: TRBJ2-7
V: TRBV5-1
DNA: TGCGCCAGCAGCTTTAACCCAGATCAGTCCGAGCAGTACTTC
CDR3: CASSFNPDQSEQYF

length: 18
size: NA
D: TRBD2
J: TRBJ2-7
V: TRBV7-9
DNA: TGTGCCAGCAGCTTAGGTCTGGCTGGGGGGACTAGCGTCTACGAGCAGTACTTC
CDR3: CASSLGLAGGTSVYEQYF

length: 16
size: NA
D: NA
J: TRBJ1-6
V: TRBV5-4
DNA: TGTGCCAGCACGGGGGGAAGCCCTCGGGACCCCTCACCCCTCCACTTT
CDR3: CASTGGSPRDPSPLHF

length: 15
size: NA
D: TRBD1
J: TRBJ1-5
V: TRBV27
DNA: TGTGCCAGCAGCAGGACAGGGATACACAATCAGCCCCAGCATTTT
CDR3: CASSRTGIHNQPQHF

length: 15
size: NA
D: TRBD1
J: TRBJ2-5
V: TRBV6-5
DNA: TGTGCCAGCAGTTACCCAGGACAGGGGCAAGAGACCCAGTACTTC
CDR3: CASSYPGQGQETQYF

length: 15
size: few
D: TRBD2
J: TRBJ2-1
V: TRBV20-1
DNA: TGCAGTGCTGCCTCGCCGGCGGGAGCTTACAATGAGCAGTTCTTC
CDR3: CSAASPAGAYNEQFF

length: 14
size: NA
D: TRBD1
J: TRBJ2-5
V: TRBV3-1
DNA: TGTGCCAGCAGCCAAGTTCAGGGGGCCGGTCCCCAGTACTTC
CDR3: CASSQVQGAGPQYF

length: 17
size: few
D: TRBD2
J: TRBJ2-3
V: TRBV4-1
DNA: TGCGCCAGCAGCCCCAGGGTAGCGGGAGGCACCACAGATACGCAGTATTTT
CDR3: CASSPRVAGGTTDTQYF

length: 18
size: few
D: TRBD2
J: TRBJ2-1
V: TRBV12-3/TRBV12-4
DNA: TGTGCCAGCAATGAGGGACTAGCGGGAGGGTTCGGCTACAATGAGCAGTTCTTC
CDR3: CASNEGLAGGFGYNEQFF

length: 19
size: NA
D: TRBD1
J: TRBJ2-6
V: TRBV4-1
DNA: TGCGCCAGCAGCCAAGAGTTGCGGACAGGCACGGGGGGGGCCAACGTCCTGACTTTC
CDR3: CASSQELRTGTGGANVLTF

length: 15
size: once
D: NA
J: TRBJ2-3
V: TRBV5-1
DNA: TGCGCCAGCAGCGTGGGACCCACGGTAGCAGATACGCAGTATTTT
CDR3: CASSVGPTVADTQYF

length: 18
size: NA
D: TRBD2
J: TRBJ2-1
V: TRBV4-1
DNA: TGCGCCAGCAGCCGGGGACTAGCGGGAGGGCCAAATGAGGATGAGCAGTTCTTC
CDR3: CASSRGLAGGPNEDEQFF